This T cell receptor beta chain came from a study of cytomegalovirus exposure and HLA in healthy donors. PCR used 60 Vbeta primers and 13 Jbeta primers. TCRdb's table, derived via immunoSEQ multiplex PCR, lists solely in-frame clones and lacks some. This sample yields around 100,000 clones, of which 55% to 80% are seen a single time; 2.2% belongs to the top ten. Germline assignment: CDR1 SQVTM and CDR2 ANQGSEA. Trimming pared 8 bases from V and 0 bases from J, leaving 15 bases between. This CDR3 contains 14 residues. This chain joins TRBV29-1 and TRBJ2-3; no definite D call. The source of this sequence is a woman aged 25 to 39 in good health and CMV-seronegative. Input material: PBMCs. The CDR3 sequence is CSLRKRISTDTQYF. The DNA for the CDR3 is TGCAGCTTAAGGAAGCGAATTAGCACAGATACGCAGTATTTT.